A single sample is the source of the 29 T cell receptor beta chains below, sequenced in a study of blood T cell repertoires in COVID-19. Sequenced by immunoSEQ multiplex PCR; TCRdb stores in-frame clones only, minus some. Of approximately 220,000 clones in the sample, more than 65% were seen once. Sequenced material: peripheral blood. The receptors stem from a woman aged 80 or over with acute or convalescent COVID-19.

The chain uses TRBV9 and TRBJ2-1; 9 bases fit TRBD2. CDR1 and CDR2 (germline): SGDLS, YYNGEE. Germline trimming cut 4 bases from V and 7 bases from J; bases unmatched to any gene: 6. CDR3 size: 14 residues. The CDR3: CASSSEAGGNEQFF. The CDR3 DNA follows: TGTGCCAGCAGCTCCGAGGCGGGAGGGAATGAGCAGTTCTTC.

The V gene is TRBV6-5, the J gene TRBJ1-1; D is unclear. Germline V gives CDR1 MNHEY, CDR2 SVGAGI. This CDR3 contains 14 residues. The V gene lost 4 bases and the J gene lost 1 base, with 10 bases spanning the gap. CDR3 sequence reads: CASSLEGWNTEAFF. In DNA form, the CDR3 reads TGTGCCAGCAGTTTGGAGGGATGGAACACTGAAGCTTTCTTT.

The rearrangement uses TRBV11-2 and TRBJ2-7, with 8 bases matching TRBD1. The CDR3 spans 15 residues. CDR1 SGHAT and CDR2 FQNNGV come from the germline V gene. V was pared by 5 bases and J by 9 bases, with 15 bases of the junction left unmatched. CDR3 residues: CASSLNTGTGTAQYF. The CDR3 coding sequence is TGTGCCAGCAGCCTCAATACCGGGACAGGAACGGCGCAGTACTTC.

The chain carries TRBV7-9 and TRBJ2-5; D is uncertain. CDR1 and CDR2 from the germline V gene are SEHNR and FQNEAQ (reference sequence). V shed 3 bases and J shed 4 bases, with 12 bases lying between them. CDR3 length: 14 residues. This chain's CDR3 is CASSLELPVETQYF. CDR3 nucleotide sequence: TGTGCCAGCAGCTTGGAGCTCCCCGTAGAGACCCAGTACTTC.

This chain uses TRBV6-1 with TRBJ2-1, with TRBD2 identical over 10 bases. The germline CDR1 and CDR2 sequences are MNHNS and SASEGT. The CDR3 extends over 16 amino acids. J lost 8 bases, V lost 1 base, and 8 bases had no gene match. The CDR3 loop is CASSEEGTSGVYEQFF. In nucleotides, the CDR3 is TGTGCCAGCAGTGAAGAGGGAACTAGCGGGGTCTATGAGCAGTTCTTC.

Only one count was recorded for this clone. In nucleotides, the CDR3 is TGTGCCAGCAGGCAGGGACAGGGGACCGACACCTTC. It translates to CASRQGQGTDTF. V and J are TRBV28 and TRBJ1-2; 10 nucleotides align to TRBD1. This CDR3 is 12 amino acids long. Germline CDR1 reads MDHEN; CDR2 reads SYDVKM. Unmatched junction bases numbered 7, after V lost 6 bases and J lost 12 bases.

Turning to this clone: Other DNA sequences in this specimen translate into the identical CDR3. The chain combines TRBV6-5 with TRBJ1-5; possibly TRBD1 for D (6 bases). This CDR3 has 13 amino acids. Trimming cost V 6 bases and J 3 bases, with 9 bases left between them. Germline values: CDR1 MNHEY, CDR2 SVGAGI. The CDR3 here is CASRQGFNQPQHF. The CDR3, as DNA: TGTGCCAGCAGGCAGGGGTTCAATCAGCCCCAGCATTTT.

This chain links TRBV7-9 with TRBJ1-4; 7 bases fit TRBD1. Germline-derived CDR1 and CDR2 are SEHNR and FQNEAQ (reference sequence). The CDR3 has 15 amino acids. V was clipped by 4 bases and J by 7 bases; unmatched bases: 9. CDR3 DNA sequence: TGTGCCAGCAGCTCTGAGGGGGCAACCACTGAAAAACTGTTTTTT. Amino acid sequence: CASSSEGATTEKLFF.

The chain uses TRBV7-9 and TRBJ1-6; unclear D gene. The ends were cut back, 1 base at V and 10 bases at J, with 8 bases in the middle. This CDR3 comprises 13 residues. Per germline, CDR1 SEHNR and CDR2 FQNEAQ (reference sequence). CDR3 sequence reads: CASSLGQVSPLHF. The DNA for the CDR3 is TGTGCCAGCAGCTTAGGTCAGGTCTCACCCCTCCACTTT.

The chain has TRBV6-1 and TRBJ1-3; D is undetermined. Per the germline V gene, CDR1 is MNHNS and CDR2 is SASEGT. The V and J ends lost 1 base and 5 bases respectively, with 15 bases between them. The CDR3 is 16 residues long. CDR3 loop: CASSEVTTNLRNTIYF. In nucleotides, the CDR3 is TGTGCCAGCAGTGAAGTAACAACTAATCTTCGAAACACCATATATTTT.

The J gene is TRBJ1-2, the V gene TRBV7-2; D unresolved. This CDR3 spans 14 amino acids. The V gene lost 7 bases and the J gene lost 0 bases, with 12 bases spanning the gap. CDR1 and CDR2 from the germline V gene are SGHTA and FQGNSA. CDR3 sequence reads: CASTPGRSNYGYTF. The CDR3 DNA sequence: TGTGCCAGCACCCCCGGGAGATCTAACTATGGCTACACCTTC.

The rearrangement joins TRBV29-1 to TRBJ1-4; tentative D call: TRBD1 (6 bases). V dropped 7 bases and J dropped 0 bases, with 12 bases sitting between them. Germline assignment: CDR1 SQVTM and CDR2 ANQGSEA. The length of the CDR3 is 14 residues. CDR3 loop: CSARQGTTNEKLFF. For the CDR3, the DNA is TGCAGCGCCCGTCAGGGGACAACTAATGAAAAACTGTTTTTT.

This chain joins TRBV29-1 and TRBJ2-7; D might be TRBD2 (6 bases). This CDR3 has 17 amino acids. Trimming removed 6 bases at V and 1 base at J, with 25 bases between. Per the germline V gene, CDR1 is SQVTM and CDR2 is ANQGSEA. The DNA of the CDR3 is TGCAGCGTACCGGGACCCTCTGAAATGGGGGGATCCTACGAGCAGTACTTC. Translating gives CSVPGPSEMGGSYEQYF.

The V call is TRBV27, the J call TRBJ1-1; 9 positions agree with TRBD1. Germline assignment: CDR1 MNHEY and CDR2 SMNVEV (reference sequence). The junction had 1 base not matched to a gene; V was cut back by 5 bases and J by 6 bases. CDR3 length: 12 residues. The CDR3 is CASSRQGAEAFF. CDR3 coding DNA: TGTGCCAGCAGTCGACAGGGGGCTGAAGCTTTCTTT.

The gene calls are TRBV14 and TRBJ1-2; 7 bases line up with TRBD1. This CDR3 region has 15 residues. Losses at the gene ends were 1 base for V and 5 bases for J; bases not matched to a gene: 7. Looked up from germline, CDR1 is SGHDN and CDR2 is FVKESK. CDR3 region: CASSQAGTAQYGYTF. In nucleotides, the CDR3 is TGTGCCAGCAGCCAAGCCGGGACAGCTCAGTATGGCTACACCTTC. Supplemented by reference TRBV14 and TRBJ1-2, the full variable domain reads EAGVTQFPSHSVIEKGQTVTLRCDPISGHDNLYWYRRVMGKEIKFLLHFVKESKQDESGMPNNRFLAERTGGTYSTLKVQPAELEDSGVYFCASSQAGTAQYGYTFGSGTRLTVV.

The chain is built from TRBV30 and TRBJ2-1; TRBD1 matches 9 bases. The CDR3 consists of 14 residues. The germline V gene has CDR1 GTSNPN and CDR2 SVGIG (reference sequence). V was pared by 3 bases and J by 3 bases, with 3 bases of the junction left unmatched. CDR3 in amino acids: CAWRTGQGYNEQFF. In DNA, the CDR3 is TGTGCCTGGAGGACGGGACAGGGCTACAATGAGCAGTTCTTC.

The rearrangement joins TRBV18 to TRBJ2-2, with 7 bases identical to TRBD1. J lost 4 bases, V lost 2 bases, and 4 bases had no gene match. The CDR3 is made up of 15 amino acids. The germline CDR1 and CDR2 sequences are KGHSH and LQKENI. The chain's CDR3 is CASSPGDSGTGELFF. The CDR3 nucleotides are TGTGCCAGCTCACCAGGGGACAGTGGCACCGGGGAGCTGTTTTTT.

The gene calls are TRBV28 and TRBJ1-2; 7 bases map to TRBD1. Germline assignment: CDR1 MDHEN and CDR2 SYDVKM. The CDR3 has 12 amino acids. After removal of 6 bases from V and 7 bases from J, the junction contained 5 bases not matched to a gene. CDR3 loop: CASREGAGGYTF. The CDR3 DNA reads TGTGCCAGCAGAGAGGGGGCGGGTGGCTACACCTTC.

This chain joins TRBV28 and TRBJ2-7; unclear D gene. Trimming removed 6 bases from V and 6 bases from J, with 21 bases in between. The CDR3 extends over 15 amino acids. Germline V CDR1 and CDR2: MDHEN, SYDVKM. CDR3 sequence (DNA): TGTGCCAGCAGGAGTCACGTTAACGTCGCTTCCGAGCAGTACTTC. Amino acids: CASRSHVNVASEQYF.

The gene calls are TRBV19 and TRBJ2-2; TRBD2 matches at 7 bases. CDR1 and CDR2 (germline): LNHDA, SQIVND (reference sequence). CDR3 length equals 15 residues. J was trimmed by 1 base and V by 7 bases; bases with no gene match: 6. Here the CDR3 reads CASMAPSGNTGELFF. The CDR3, as DNA: TGTGCCAGTATGGCACCTAGCGGGAACACCGGGGAGCTGTTTTTT.

J is TRBJ2-7 and V is TRBV7-8, with 8 positions matching TRBD1. This CDR3 is built from 16 residues. In germline, CDR1 is SGHVS, CDR2 FQNEAQ. V shed 1 base, J shed 2 bases, and the junction held 7 bases outside the gene matches. The CDR3 here is CASSLGPGQAAYEQYF. CDR3 sequence (DNA): TGTGCCAGCAGCTTAGGTCCGGGACAGGCGGCCTACGAGCAGTACTTC.

J is TRBJ1-2 and V is TRBV24-1; 7 bases agree with TRBD1. The J segment lost 6 bases and the V segment lost 12 bases, leaving 21 bases of the junction unmatched. The V gene's germline CDR1 is KGHDR and CDR2 SFDVKD. CDR3 length: 16 amino acids. In nucleotides, the CDR3 is TGTGCCGCCACCAGAAAACCCCACAGGGGACATAATGGCTACACCTTC. It is translated as CAATRKPHRGHNGYTF.

The chain joins TRBV28 to TRBJ1-1; 11 bases agree with TRBD1. Trimming cost V 8 bases and J 4 bases; bases outside gene matches: 0. Per the germline V gene, CDR1 is MDHEN and CDR2 is SYDVKM. The CDR3 has 12 residues. DNA for the CDR3: TGTGCCAGCGGACAGGGGGCCACTGAAGCTTTCTTT. Translated: CASGQGATEAFF.

This clone was picked up one time. The gene calls are TRBV7-2 and TRBJ2-7; 8 nucleotides match TRBD2. The CDR3 has 15 residues. V shed 0 bases and J 3 bases; nucleotides not matched to a gene: 4. Germline V CDR1 and CDR2: SGHTA, FQGNSA. The CDR3 nucleotides read TGTGCCAGCAGCTTAGCGGTAGCGGGAATCTACGAGCAGTACTTC. Translated, it gives CASSLAVAGIYEQYF.

This clone is a singleton in its sample. The chain uses TRBV28 and TRBJ1-1; 9 bases agree with TRBD1. V lost 7 bases to trimming and J lost 3 bases; unmatched junction nucleotides: 6. Germline V CDR1 and CDR2: MDHEN, SYDVKM. The CDR3 totals 14 residues. CDR3 region: CASNQQGADTEAFF. In nucleotides, the CDR3 is TGTGCCAGCAATCAACAGGGGGCAGACACTGAAGCTTTCTTT. Complete variable domain (other parts from reference TRBV28 and TRBJ1-1): DVKVTQSSRYLVKRTGEKVFLECVQDMDHENMFWYRQDPGLGLRLIYFSYDVKMKEKGDIPEGYSVSREKKERFSLILESASTNQTSMYLCASNQQGADTEAFFGQGTRLTVV.

The V and J genes are TRBV6-2 or TRBV6-3 and TRBJ1-2; D unresolved. CDR1 and CDR2 from the germline V gene are MNHEY and SVGEGT. V lost 0 bases to trimming and J lost 4 bases, with 18 bases between them. The CDR3 has 17 residues. CDR3 sequence reads: CASSYSSFRVTTYGYTF. CDR3 DNA sequence: TGTGCCAGCAGTTACTCGTCTTTTCGGGTCACGACCTATGGCTACACCTTC.

This chain connects TRBV10-1 to TRBJ2-1; D uncertain. Trimming took off 0 bases at V and 0 bases at J, with 6 bases between the two ends. Germline CDR1 reads WNHNN; CDR2 reads SYGVQD (reference sequence). The CDR3 is made up of 15 amino acids. CDR3 sequence: CASSESSSSYNEQFF. CDR3 coding DNA: TGCGCCAGCAGTGAGTCGTCGAGCTCCTACAATGAGCAGTTCTTC.

This chain joins TRBV7-9 and TRBJ1-2; D unresolved. The germline V and J ends were trimmed by 1 base and 3 bases, with 6 bases remaining between them. Germline V CDR1 and CDR2: SEHNR, FQNEAQ (reference sequence). The CDR3 length is 13 residues. In DNA form, the CDR3 reads TGTGCCAGCAGCTTAGGCGGGGACTATGGCTACACCTTC. This gives the protein CASSLGGDYGYTF. The variable domain in full, completed from reference TRBV7-9 and TRBJ1-2, reads DTGVSQNPRHKITKRGQNVTFRCDPISEHNRLYWYRQTLGQGPEFLTYFQNEAQLEKSRLLSDRFSAERPKGSFSTLEIQRTEQGDSAMYLCASSLGGDYGYTFGSGTRLTVV.

The J gene is TRBJ2-7, the V gene TRBV7-9; tentative D call: TRBD2 (6 bases). CDR3 size: 13 residues. V was trimmed by 6 bases and J by 3 bases, leaving 12 bases between them. In germline, CDR1 is SEHNR, CDR2 FQNEAQ (reference sequence). The CDR3 loop reads CASSRGSDYEQYF. CDR3 in DNA: TGTGCCAGCAGTCGGGGGTCTGACTACGAGCAGTACTTC.